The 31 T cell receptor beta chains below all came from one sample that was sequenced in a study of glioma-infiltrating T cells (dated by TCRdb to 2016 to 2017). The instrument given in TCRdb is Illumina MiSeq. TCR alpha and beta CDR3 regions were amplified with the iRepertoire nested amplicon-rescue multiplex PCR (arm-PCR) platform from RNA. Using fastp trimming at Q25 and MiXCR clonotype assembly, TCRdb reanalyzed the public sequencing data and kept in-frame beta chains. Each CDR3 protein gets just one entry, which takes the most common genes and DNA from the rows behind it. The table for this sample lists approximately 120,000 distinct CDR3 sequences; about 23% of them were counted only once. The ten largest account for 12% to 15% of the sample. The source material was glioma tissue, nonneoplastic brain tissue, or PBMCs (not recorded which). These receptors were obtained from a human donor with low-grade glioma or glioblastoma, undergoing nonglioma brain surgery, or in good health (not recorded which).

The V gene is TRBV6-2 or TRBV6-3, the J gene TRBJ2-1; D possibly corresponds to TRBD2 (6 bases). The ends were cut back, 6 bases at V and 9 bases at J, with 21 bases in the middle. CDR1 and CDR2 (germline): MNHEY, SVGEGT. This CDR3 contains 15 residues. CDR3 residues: CASRELAGGSGEQFF. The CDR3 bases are TGTGCCAGCAGAGAACTAGCTGGAGGCAGCGGTGAGCAGTTCTTC.

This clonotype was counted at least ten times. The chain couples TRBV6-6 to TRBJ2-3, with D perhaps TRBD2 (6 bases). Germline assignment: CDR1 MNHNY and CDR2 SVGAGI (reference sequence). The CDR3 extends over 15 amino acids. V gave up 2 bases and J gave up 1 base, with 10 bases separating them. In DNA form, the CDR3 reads TGTGCCAGCAGTTACGGGGGGACGGGCACAGATACGCAGTATTTT. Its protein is CASSYGGTGTDTQYF.

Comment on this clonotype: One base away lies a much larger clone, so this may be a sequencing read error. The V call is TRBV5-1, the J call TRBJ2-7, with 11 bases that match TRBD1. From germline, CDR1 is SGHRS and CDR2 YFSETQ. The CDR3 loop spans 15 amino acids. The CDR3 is CASRLDRGPAYEQYF. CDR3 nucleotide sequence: TGCGCCAGCCGCTTGGACAGGGGGCCTGCCTACGAGCAGTACTTC.

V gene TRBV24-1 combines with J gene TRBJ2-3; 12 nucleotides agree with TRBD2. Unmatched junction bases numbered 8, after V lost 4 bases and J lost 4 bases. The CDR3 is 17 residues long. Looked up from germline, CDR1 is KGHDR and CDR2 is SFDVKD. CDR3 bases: TGTGCCACCAGTGACCCGGCTAGCGGGAGGGCCTCAGATACGCAGTATTTT. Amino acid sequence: CATSDPASGRASDTQYF.

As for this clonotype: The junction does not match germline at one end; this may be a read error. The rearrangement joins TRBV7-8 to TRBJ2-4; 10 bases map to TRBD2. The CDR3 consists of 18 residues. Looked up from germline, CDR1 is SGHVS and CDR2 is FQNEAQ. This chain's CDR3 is CASSLALAGVSTKNIQYF. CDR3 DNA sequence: TGTGCCAGCAGCTTAGCTCTAGCGGGAGTATCGACCAAAAACATTCAATACTTC.

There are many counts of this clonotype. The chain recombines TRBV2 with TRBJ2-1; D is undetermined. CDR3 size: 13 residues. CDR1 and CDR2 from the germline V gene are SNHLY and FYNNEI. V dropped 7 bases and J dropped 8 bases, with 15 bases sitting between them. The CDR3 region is CASIWSRGDEQFF. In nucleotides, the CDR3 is TGTGCCAGCATATGGTCCCGCGGCGATGAGCAGTTCTTC.

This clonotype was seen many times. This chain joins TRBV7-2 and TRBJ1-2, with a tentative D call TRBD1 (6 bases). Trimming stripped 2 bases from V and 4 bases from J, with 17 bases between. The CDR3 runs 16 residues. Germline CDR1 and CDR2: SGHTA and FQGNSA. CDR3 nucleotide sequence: TGTGCCAGCAGCTTACAAGGGGACAACCAAATCTATGGCTACACCTTC. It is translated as CASSLQGDNQIYGYTF.

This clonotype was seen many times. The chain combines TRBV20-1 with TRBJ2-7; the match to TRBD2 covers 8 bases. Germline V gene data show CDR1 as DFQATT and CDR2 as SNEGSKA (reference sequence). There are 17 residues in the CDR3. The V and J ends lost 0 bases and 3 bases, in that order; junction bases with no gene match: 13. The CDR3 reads CSARDRKLAENIYEQYF. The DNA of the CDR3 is TGCAGTGCTAGAGATAGGAAACTAGCGGAGAATATCTACGAGCAGTACTTC.

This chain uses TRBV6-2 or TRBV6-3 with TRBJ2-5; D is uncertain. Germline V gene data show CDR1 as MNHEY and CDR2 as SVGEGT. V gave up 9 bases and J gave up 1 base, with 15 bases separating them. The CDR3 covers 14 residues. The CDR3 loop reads CARTSPPVQETQYF. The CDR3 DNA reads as TGTGCCAGGACTTCCCCCCCCGTCCAAGAGACCCAGTACTTC.

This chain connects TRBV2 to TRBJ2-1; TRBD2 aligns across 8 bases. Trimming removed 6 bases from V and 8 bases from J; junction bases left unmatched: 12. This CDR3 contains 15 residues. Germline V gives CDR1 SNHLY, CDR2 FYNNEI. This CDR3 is CASSERSSGYDEQFF. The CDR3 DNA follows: TGTGCCAGCAGCGAACGGTCTAGCGGGTACGATGAGCAGTTCTTC.

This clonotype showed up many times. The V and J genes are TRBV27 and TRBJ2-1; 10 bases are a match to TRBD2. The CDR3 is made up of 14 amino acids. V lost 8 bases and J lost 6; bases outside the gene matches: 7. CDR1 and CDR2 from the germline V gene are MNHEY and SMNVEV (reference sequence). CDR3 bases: TGTGCCAGCTTAAAACTAGCGGGAACCAATGAGCAGTTCTTC. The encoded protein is CASLKLAGTNEQFF.

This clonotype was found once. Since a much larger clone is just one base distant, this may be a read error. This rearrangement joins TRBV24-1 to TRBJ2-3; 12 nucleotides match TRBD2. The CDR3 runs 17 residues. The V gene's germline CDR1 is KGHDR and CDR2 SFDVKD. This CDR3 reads CATSDGGTSGFTDKQYF. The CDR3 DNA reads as TGTGCCACCAGTGACGGGGGGACTAGCGGGTTCACAGATAAGCAGTATTTT.

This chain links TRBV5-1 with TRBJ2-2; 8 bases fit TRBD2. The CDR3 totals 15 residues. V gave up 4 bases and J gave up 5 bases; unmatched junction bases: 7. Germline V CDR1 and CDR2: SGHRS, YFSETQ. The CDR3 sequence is CASSGGLGETGELFF. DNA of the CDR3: TGCGCCAGCAGCGGGGGACTAGGTGAAACCGGGGAGCTGTTTTTT.

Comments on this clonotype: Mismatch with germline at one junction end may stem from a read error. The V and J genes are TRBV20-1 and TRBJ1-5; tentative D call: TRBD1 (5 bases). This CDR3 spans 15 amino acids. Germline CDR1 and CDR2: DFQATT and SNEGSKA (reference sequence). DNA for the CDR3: TGCAGTGCCAGGGTAGGTTTAGGGGAAAATCAGCCCGAGCACTTT. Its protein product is CSARVGLGENQPEHF.

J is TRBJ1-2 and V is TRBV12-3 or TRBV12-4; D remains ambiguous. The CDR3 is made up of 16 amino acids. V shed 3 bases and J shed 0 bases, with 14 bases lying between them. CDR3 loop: CASSFYFRATNYGYTF. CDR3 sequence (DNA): TGTGCCAGCAGTTTTTATTTTAGGGCTACTAACTATGGCTACACCTTC.

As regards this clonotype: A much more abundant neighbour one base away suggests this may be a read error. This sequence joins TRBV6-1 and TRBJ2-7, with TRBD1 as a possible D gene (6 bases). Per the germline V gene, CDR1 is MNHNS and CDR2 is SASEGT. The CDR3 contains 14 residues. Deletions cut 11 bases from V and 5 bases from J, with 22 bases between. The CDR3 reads CAFSGLGGEDEQYF. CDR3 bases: TGTGCCTTCAGTGGGTTAGGGGGTGAGGACGAGCAGTACTTC.

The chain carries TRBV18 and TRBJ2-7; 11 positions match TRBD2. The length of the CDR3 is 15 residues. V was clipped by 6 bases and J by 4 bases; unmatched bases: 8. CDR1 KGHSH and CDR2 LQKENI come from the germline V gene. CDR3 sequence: CASSPTRTSGYEQYF. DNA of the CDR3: TGTGCCAGCTCCCCCACACGGACTAGCGGGTACGAGCAGTACTTC.

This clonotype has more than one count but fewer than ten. CDR3 loop: CASSFLAGGKNEQFF. The CDR3 nucleotides read TGTGCCAGCAGTTTCTTAGCGGGAGGAAAAAATGAGCAGTTCTTC. The chain employs TRBV3-1 and TRBJ2-1, with 10 bases fitting TRBD2. V dropped 6 bases and J dropped 7; count of bases not matched to a gene: 9. The CDR3 runs 15 residues. The germline V gene has CDR1 LGHDT and CDR2 YNNKEL (reference sequence).

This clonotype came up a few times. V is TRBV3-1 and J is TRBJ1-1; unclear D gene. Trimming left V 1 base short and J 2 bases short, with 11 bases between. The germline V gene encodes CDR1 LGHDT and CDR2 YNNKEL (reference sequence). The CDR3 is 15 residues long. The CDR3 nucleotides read TGTGCCAGCAGCCAAGGCTTCAGCCTTAACACTGAAGCTTTCTTT. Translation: CASSQGFSLNTEAFF.

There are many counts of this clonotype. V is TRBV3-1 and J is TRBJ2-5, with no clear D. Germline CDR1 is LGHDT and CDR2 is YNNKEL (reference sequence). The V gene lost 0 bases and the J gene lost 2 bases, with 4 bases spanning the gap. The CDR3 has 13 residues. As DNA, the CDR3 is TGTGCCAGCAGCCAAGAGTCTCAAGAGACCCAGTACTTC. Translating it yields CASSQESQETQYF.

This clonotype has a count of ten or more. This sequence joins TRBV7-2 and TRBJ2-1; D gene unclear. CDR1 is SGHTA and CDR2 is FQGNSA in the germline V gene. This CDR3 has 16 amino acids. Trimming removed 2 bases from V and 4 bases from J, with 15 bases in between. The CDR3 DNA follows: TGTGCCAGCAGCTTAACGGGCCGGGCGGATTACAATGAGCAGTTCTTC. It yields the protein CASSLTGRADYNEQFF.

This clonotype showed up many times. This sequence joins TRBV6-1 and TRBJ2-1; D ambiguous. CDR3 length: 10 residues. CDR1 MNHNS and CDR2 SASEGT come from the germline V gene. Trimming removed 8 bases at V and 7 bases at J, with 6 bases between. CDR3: CASQANEQFF. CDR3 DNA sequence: TGTGCCAGCCAAGCGAATGAGCAGTTCTTC.

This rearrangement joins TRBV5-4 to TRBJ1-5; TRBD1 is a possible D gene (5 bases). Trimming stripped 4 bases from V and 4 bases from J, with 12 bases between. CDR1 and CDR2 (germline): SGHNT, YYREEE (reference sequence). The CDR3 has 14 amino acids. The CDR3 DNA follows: TGTGCCAGCAGCCTTGTTTCAGGGAATCAGCCCCAGCATTTT. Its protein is CASSLVSGNQPQHF. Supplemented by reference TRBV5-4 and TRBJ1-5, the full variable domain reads ETGVTQSPTHLIKTRGQQVTLRCSSQSGHNTVSWYQQALGQGPQFIFQYYREEENGRGNFPPRFSGLQFPNYSSELNVNALELDDSALYLCASSLVSGNQPQHFGDGTRLSIL.

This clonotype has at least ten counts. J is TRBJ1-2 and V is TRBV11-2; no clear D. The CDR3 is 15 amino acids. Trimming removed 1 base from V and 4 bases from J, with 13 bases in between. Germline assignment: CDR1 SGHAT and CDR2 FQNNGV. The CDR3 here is CASSLVDGAVYGYTF. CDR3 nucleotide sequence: TGTGCCAGCAGCTTAGTCGACGGAGCCGTCTATGGCTACACCTTC.

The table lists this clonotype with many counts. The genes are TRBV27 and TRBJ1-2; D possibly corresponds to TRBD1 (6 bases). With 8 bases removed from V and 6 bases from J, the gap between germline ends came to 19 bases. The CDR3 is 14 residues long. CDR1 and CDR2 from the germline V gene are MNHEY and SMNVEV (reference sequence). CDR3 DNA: TGTGCCAGCGGATCAAACAGGGCGGCGAATGGCTACACCTTC. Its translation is CASGSNRAANGYTF.

The CDR3 here is CASSSRFRGYNEQFF. In DNA form, the CDR3 reads TGTGCCAGCAGCTCTCGATTCCGGGGCTACAATGAGCAGTTCTTC. The J gene is TRBJ2-1, the V gene TRBV5-4; the D gene is possibly TRBD2 (5 bases). Germline assignment: CDR1 SGHNT and CDR2 YYREEE (reference sequence). V lost 3 bases, J lost 3 bases, and 13 bases lay in between. This CDR3 is 15 amino acids long.

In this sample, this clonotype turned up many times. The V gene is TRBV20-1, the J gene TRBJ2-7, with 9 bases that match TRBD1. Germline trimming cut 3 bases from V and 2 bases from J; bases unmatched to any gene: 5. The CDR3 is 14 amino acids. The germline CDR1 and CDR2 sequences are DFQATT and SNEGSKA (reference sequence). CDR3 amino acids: CSARGQGRTYEQYF. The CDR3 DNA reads TGCAGTGCTAGGGGACAGGGTAGAACCTACGAGCAGTACTTC.

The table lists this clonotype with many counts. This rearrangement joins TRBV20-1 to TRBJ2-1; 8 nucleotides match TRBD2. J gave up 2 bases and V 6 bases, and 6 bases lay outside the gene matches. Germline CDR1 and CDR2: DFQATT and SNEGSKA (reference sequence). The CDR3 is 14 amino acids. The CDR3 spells CSARPTSAYNEQFF. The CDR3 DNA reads TGCAGTGCCCGACCGACTAGCGCCTACAATGAGCAGTTCTTC.

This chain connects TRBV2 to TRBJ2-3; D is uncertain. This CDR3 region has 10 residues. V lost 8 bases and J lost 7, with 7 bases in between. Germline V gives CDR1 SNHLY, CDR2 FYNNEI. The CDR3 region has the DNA TGTGCCAGCGGGTCCAATACGCAGTATTTT. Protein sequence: CASGSNTQYF.

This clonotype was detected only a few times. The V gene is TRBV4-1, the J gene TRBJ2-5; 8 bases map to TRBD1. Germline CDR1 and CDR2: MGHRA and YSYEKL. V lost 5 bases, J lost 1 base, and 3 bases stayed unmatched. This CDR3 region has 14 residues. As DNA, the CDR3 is TGCGCCAGCAGCGAAGGACAGGGCCAAGAGACCCAGTACTTC. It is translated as CASSEGQGQETQYF.

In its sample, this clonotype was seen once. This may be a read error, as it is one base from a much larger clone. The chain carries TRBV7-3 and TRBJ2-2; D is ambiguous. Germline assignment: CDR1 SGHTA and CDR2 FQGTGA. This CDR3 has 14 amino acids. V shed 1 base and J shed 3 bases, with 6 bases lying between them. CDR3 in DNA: TGTGCCAGCAGCTTAAAGTTCGACACCGGGGAGCTGTTTTTT. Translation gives CASSLKFDTGELFF.